This T cell receptor beta chain was sequenced in a study of cytomegalovirus exposure and HLA in healthy donors. Study-level points and caveats: In the 120 or so validation repertoires, just under 95% of cluster scores exceeded 0, per a later analysis. Diagnosis of cytomegalovirus status made by the classifier reportedly showed high specificity and sensitivity.

With regard to this clone: Its specificity is unknown.

The data were produced by immunoSEQ multiplex PCR, yet TCRdb's version contains in-frame clones alone and is incomplete. This repertoire shows about 330,000 clones, around 87% found once; its top ten account for about 1%. The specimen sequenced was PBMCs. The receptor comes from a woman aged 30 to 39 in good health and CMV-seropositive.

The CDR3 sequence: CASSASMNTEAFF. The CDR3, as DNA: TGTGCCAGCAGTGCCAGCATGAACACTGAAGCTTTCTTT. The chain employs TRBV6-4 and TRBJ1-1; D gene unclear. The CDR3 contains 13 residues. Germline V CDR1 and CDR2: MRHNA, SNTAGT. The V end was cut by 4 bases, the J end by 0 bases, with 6 bases between.